One and the same sample provided the 25 T cell receptor beta chains below, sequenced in a study of Tregs in tolerant kidney transplant recipients. This table comes from immunoSEQ multiplex PCR, and its TCRdb copy is limited to in-frame clones, with some not included. In the table there are some 71,000 clones, about 89% of which are singletons. The sample here was CD4+ T cells from blood, taken before the transplant. The source is a human donor who received a combined kidney and bone marrow transplant.

The sample holds a few counts of this clone. Here the CDR3 reads CATSRGEGQGIKTQYF. CDR3 DNA: TGTGCCACCAGCAGAGGCGAGGGACAGGGGATAAAGACCCAGTACTTC. This chain joins TRBV15 and TRBJ2-5, with 10 bases matching TRBD1. Germline values: CDR1 LNHNV, CDR2 YYDKDF (reference sequence). The junction had 8 bases not matched to a gene; V was cut back by 1 base and J by 6 bases. This CDR3 has 16 residues.

The J gene is TRBJ1-2, the V gene TRBV10-3, with 10 positions matching TRBD1. The germline CDR1 and CDR2 sequences are ENHRY and SYGVKD. V trimming: 2 bases; J trimming: 0 bases; junction bases outside the gene matches: 0. The CDR3 contains 15 residues. The CDR3 protein is CAISEGQGANYGYTF. CDR3 coding DNA: TGTGCCATCAGTGAGGGACAGGGGGCTAACTATGGCTACACCTTC.

The V and J genes are TRBV10-3 and TRBJ2-1, with 8 positions matching TRBD2. This CDR3 is built from 15 residues. Germline V gene sequence: CDR1 ENHRY, CDR2 SYGVKD. J gave up 7 bases and V 0 bases, and 5 bases lay outside the gene matches. The CDR3 coding sequence is TGTGCCATCAGTGAGTCACTGGCTAGCGGGAATGAGCAGTTCTTC. Its protein is CAISESLASGNEQFF.

This clone was observed a few times. This rearrangement joins TRBV16 to TRBJ1-1, with TRBD1 matching over 9 bases. V shed 5 bases and J 5 bases; nucleotides not matched to a gene: 9. This CDR3 comprises 15 residues. Germline CDR1 KGHSY, CDR2 FQNENV. The CDR3 DNA follows: TGTGCCAGCAGCGCCGGGACAGGGCAGGTAACTGAAGCTTTCTTT. Translating it yields CASSAGTGQVTEAFF.

The chain has TRBV5-4 and TRBJ1-3; a possible D gene is TRBD1 (6 bases). CDR3 size: 16 residues. The germline CDR1 and CDR2 sequences are SGHNT and YYREEE (reference sequence). The V end was cut by 4 bases, the J end by 3 bases, with 17 bases between. The CDR3 reads CASSNDWGRGGNTIYF. The CDR3, as DNA: TGTGCCAGCAGCAATGACTGGGGGCGCGGTGGAAACACCATATATTTT.

This chain joins TRBV28 and TRBJ2-7; 12 bases match TRBD2. The CDR3 has 16 amino acids. Trimming took 4 bases from V and 3 from J; bases not matched to a gene: 7. From germline, CDR1 is MDHEN and CDR2 SYDVKM. This CDR3 reads CASSWAGTSGFYEQYF. In DNA form, the CDR3 reads TGTGCCAGCAGTTGGGCCGGGACTAGCGGGTTCTACGAGCAGTACTTC.

This clone appeared a few times. The chain couples TRBV7-2 to TRBJ1-2; TRBD1 might be the D (5 bases). Germline V gene sequence: CDR1 SGHTA, CDR2 FQGNSA. Between the trimmed V and J ends, which lost 10 bases and 2 bases, there was a span of 14 bases. CDR3 length: 13 amino acids. The CDR3 protein is CATLPRANYGYTF. Here the CDR3 DNA reads TGTGCCACCCTCCCCAGGGCCAACTATGGCTACACCTTC.

Points on this clone: At the DNA level, this CDR3 is encoded by other sequences in the same sample as well. The V call is TRBV7-3, the J call TRBJ1-1; TRBD1 agrees at 9 bases. The length of the CDR3 is 14 residues. Germline V CDR1 and CDR2: SGHTA, FQGTGA. The V and J ends lost 5 bases and 1 base, in that order; junction bases with no gene match: 2. CDR3 residues: CASSPGQGNTEAFF. The CDR3 DNA reads as TGTGCCAGCAGCCCGGGACAGGGGAACACTGAAGCTTTCTTT.

The rearrangement uses TRBV9 and TRBJ2-2; D not certain. V dropped 2 bases and J dropped 3 bases, with 8 bases sitting between them. The CDR3 is 14 amino acids. Germline CDR1 is SGDLS and CDR2 is YYNGEE. CDR3: CASSVLSDTGELFF. CDR3 nucleotides: TGTGCCAGCAGCGTCCTATCTGACACCGGGGAGCTGTTTTTT.

The genes are TRBV28 and TRBJ1-5; D possibly corresponds to TRBD1 (6 bases). This CDR3 contains 14 residues. Trimming removed 7 bases from V and 3 bases from J, with 13 bases in between. CDR1 and CDR2 from the germline V gene are MDHEN and SYDVKM. DNA of the CDR3: TGTGCCAGCAACACTCGGACAGACAATCAGCCCCAGCATTTT. Protein product: CASNTRTDNQPQHF.

V and J are TRBV7-3 and TRBJ2-2; 14 positions match TRBD2. The CDR3 length is 16 residues. Losses at the gene ends were 5 bases for V and 7 bases for J; bases not matched to a gene: 6. Germline V lookup: CDR1 SGHTA, CDR2 FQGTGA. CDR3 sequence (DNA): TGTGCCAGCAGCCGGGGACTAGCGGGAGATGACGGGGAGCTGTTTTTT. Its protein product is CASSRGLAGDDGELFF.

The V call is TRBV2, the J call TRBJ1-5; 7 bases are shared with TRBD1. Germline CDR1 reads SNHLY; CDR2 reads FYNNEI. The CDR3 runs to 16 residues. The V and J ends lost 4 bases and 1 base, in that order; junction bases with no gene match: 7. CDR3 protein: CASSGTGTASNQPQHF. CDR3 DNA: TGTGCCAGCAGTGGAACCGGGACAGCAAGCAATCAGCCCCAGCATTTT.

The chain combines TRBV7-2 with TRBJ2-7, with a weak D call TRBD2 (5 bases). Germline assignment: CDR1 SGHTA and CDR2 FQGNSA. V was cut by 0 bases and J by 5 bases, with 14 bases left in between. CDR3 length: 15 amino acids. CDR3 amino acids: CASSLAALRGDEQYF. The CDR3 bases are TGTGCCAGCAGCTTAGCGGCTCTCCGGGGAGACGAGCAGTACTTC.

This chain connects TRBV28 to TRBJ1-5; D unresolved. Germline assignment: CDR1 MDHEN and CDR2 SYDVKM. V gave up 5 bases and J gave up 7 bases, with 15 bases separating them. CDR3 size: 14 residues. CDR3 protein: CASSPPPGGQPQHF. CDR3 coding DNA: TGTGCCAGCAGTCCCCCCCCGGGTGGACAGCCCCAGCATTTT.

This chain links TRBV5-1 with TRBJ2-1; maybe TRBD1 (8 bases). The CDR3 is 15 residues long. V shed 4 bases and J shed 5 bases, with 16 bases lying between them. Germline V CDR1 and CDR2: SGHRS, YFSETQ. CDR3 in DNA: TGCGCCAGCAGCCTGAGCACAGGGGGGGACAATGAGCAGTTCTTC. This gives the protein CASSLSTGGDNEQFF.

This clone was seen a handful of times. This sample includes further DNA sequences coding for the same CDR3. The CDR3 here is CASSVAGAYEQYF. The CDR3 DNA reads TGTGCCAGCAGTGTAGCGGGAGCCTACGAGCAGTACTTC. The chain has TRBV25-1 and TRBJ2-7, with 9 bases fitting TRBD2. Trimming removed 4 bases from V and 2 bases from J; junction bases left unmatched: 0. This CDR3 has 13 residues. Germline loops: CDR1 MGHDK, CDR2 SYGVNS.

This clone showed up just a few times. This chain connects TRBV2 to TRBJ1-2, with 9 nucleotides matching TRBD1. The germline V gene encodes CDR1 SNHLY and CDR2 FYNNEI. The V and J ends lost 6 bases and 6 bases, in that order; junction bases with no gene match: 5. The CDR3 is 13 amino acids. The CDR3 DNA reads TGTGCCAGCAGGGGACAGGGTGTCCATGGCTACACCTTC. It encodes CASRGQGVHGYTF.

This chain uses TRBV28 with TRBJ2-1; a possible D gene is TRBD1 (6 bases). V lost 5 bases and J lost 15, with 17 bases in between. Germline-derived CDR1 and CDR2 are MDHEN and SYDVKM. The CDR3 extends over 12 amino acids. As DNA, the CDR3 is TGTGCCAGCAGTCTAACAGGGCTAGCAGTGTTCTTC. Protein product: CASSLTGLAVFF. Looking up the rest from reference TRBV28 and TRBJ2-1 gives the full variable domain: DVKVTQSSRYLVKRTGEKVFLECVQDMDHENMFWYRQDPGLGLRLIYFSYDVKMKEKGDIPEGYSVSREKKERFSLILESASTNQTSMYLCASSLTGLAVFFGPGTRLTVL.

J is TRBJ2-3 and V is TRBV6-4; D is perhaps TRBD2 (5 bases). Trimming stripped 8 bases from V and 6 bases from J, with 9 bases between. Germline CDR1 reads MRHNA; CDR2 reads SNTAGT. This CDR3 contains 11 residues. Here the CDR3 DNA reads TGTGCCAGCGGTACGGGGGATACGCAGTATTTT. Translating gives CASGTGDTQYF.

This rearrangement joins TRBV5-4 to TRBJ2-3; a weak D match, TRBD2 (5 bases). Germline V CDR1 and CDR2: SGHNT, YYREEE (reference sequence). Between the trimmed V and J ends, which lost 0 bases and 11 bases, there was a span of 10 bases. The CDR3 consists of 12 residues. CDR3 DNA sequence: TGTGCCAGCAGCTTGGCCGAGGGAAGGCAGTATTTT. Its protein is CASSLAEGRQYF.

The chain recombines TRBV27 with TRBJ2-5, with D maybe TRBD2 (6 bases). Between the trimmed V and J ends, which lost 6 bases and 5 bases, there was a span of 25 bases. CDR3 length: 17 residues. Germline assignment: CDR1 MNHEY and CDR2 SMNVEV (reference sequence). CDR3 coding DNA: TGTGCCAGCAGCCCGGGGGTGGGAGAGGCCAAATCGGAGACCCAGTACTTC. Amino acids: CASSPGVGEAKSETQYF.

This clone was counted a single time. This sequence joins TRBV7-2 and TRBJ2-4; 8 bases agree with TRBD1. J lost 0 bases, V lost 5 bases, and 15 bases had no gene match. Germline V CDR1 and CDR2: SGHTA, FQGNSA. The CDR3 is 19 residues long. The CDR3 reads CASSPRWTGSLLAKNIQYF. The CDR3 region has the DNA TGTGCCAGCAGCCCCCGTTGGACAGGGAGCCTCCTAGCCAAAAACATTCAGTACTTC.

This rearrangement joins TRBV11-2 to TRBJ2-2; TRBD2 matches 7 bases. This CDR3 contains 16 residues. Germline V lookup: CDR1 SGHAT, CDR2 FQNNGV. Unmatched junction bases numbered 12, after V lost 7 bases and J lost 4 bases. The DNA of the CDR3 is TGTGCCAGCAACAAAAACGGACTAGTCTCCACCGGGGAGCTGTTTTTT. Its translation is CASNKNGLVSTGELFF.

The V and J genes are TRBV30 and TRBJ2-3, with 11 bases identical to TRBD2. This CDR3 comprises 15 residues. V shed 0 bases and J 5 bases; nucleotides not matched to a gene: 4. Germline V lookup: CDR1 GTSNPN, CDR2 SVGIG (reference sequence). The CDR3 spells CAWSVLAGAVDTQYF. CDR3 coding DNA: TGTGCCTGGAGTGTACTAGCGGGAGCAGTAGATACGCAGTATTTT.

This clone was seen a single time. This rearrangement joins TRBV18 to TRBJ2-2; possibly TRBD1 for D (5 bases). Trimming shortened V by 6 bases and J by 1 base, and 15 bases separated the two germline ends. The CDR3 totals 16 residues. From germline, CDR1 is KGHSH and CDR2 LQKENI. The CDR3, as DNA: TGTGCCAGCTCCCTTCGTGGGGCAATGAACACCGGGGAGCTGTTTTTT. This codes for CASSLRGAMNTGELFF.